Here is one T cell receptor (beta chain) with its context. Evenly divided among several immunoSEQ plates was the genomic DNA of each subset. In the source study's methods: In the immunoSEQ data, sequences were junction-only and lacked quality scores, so filtering differed. Generated by immunoSEQ multiplex PCR, the TCRdb table keeps only in-frame clones and is missing some. The V and J calls and the clone size are those of that table, but D and trimming were determined from the DNA. In the table there are a few million clones, around 90% of which are singletons. This sample was taken from a study of shared clonotypes between healthy human individuals. Study as a whole: CD4 naive and memory got three plates each, CD8 naive two, CD8 memory one.

V was pared by 1 base and J by 6 bases, with 6 bases of the junction left unmatched. The germline V gene has CDR1 LNHDA and CDR2 SQIVND (reference sequence). The CDR3 has 15 amino acids. Among the donors, all were Caucasian adults who lived in Nashville, Tennessee. The source material was naive CD4+ T cells sorted from blood. Subset: CD45RA+ positively selected. The TCR originated in a man aged 18 to 30 in good health. The chain uses TRBV19 and TRBJ1-2; TRBD1 matches at 9 bases. The CDR3 region has the DNA TGTGCCAGTAGTATAGCCGGGACAGGGATGGATGGCTACACCTTC. It specifies CASSIAGTGMDGYTF.